This TCR beta chain was found in a study of blood T cell dynamics during melanoma immunotherapy. The time point is: pre-treatment baseline. Clones were read by immunoSEQ multiplex PCR, and TCRdb kept only the in-frame ones, dropping some. Of 17,000 or so clones in the sample, approximately 83% were seen once. V lost 2 bases to trimming and J lost 11 bases, with 18 bases between them. Germline V gene sequence: CDR1 MDHEN, CDR2 SYDVKM. The CDR3 length is 14 residues. The chain recombines TRBV28 with TRBJ1-1; TRBD1 might be the D (5 bases). Source: blood, taken from a patient treated with checkpoint blockade. The source is a human donor with melanoma. This CDR3 reads CASSLTGEGRGAFF. CDR3 DNA sequence: TGTGCCAGCAGTTTAACCGGTGAGGGGAGAGGGGCTTTCTTT.